Presented here are 18 T cell receptor beta chains from one specimen sequenced in a study of T-cell memory formation after mild COVID-19. TCRdb redid the calling of the 5' RACE reads with MiXCR, one entry per CDR3 protein. This table has 450,000 to 650,000 distinct CDR3 sequences, around 21% appearing once. Sequenced: PBMCs or a T cell subset sorted from them (not recorded which). The source is an adult woman who had mild COVID-19 (a few samples of this study predate the infection). Cell type and time point are not known.

This clonotype was counted many times. The chain couples TRBV15 to TRBJ2-1, with 10 nucleotides matching TRBD1. After removal of 0 bases from V and 0 bases from J, the junction contained 5 bases not matched to a gene. The V gene's germline CDR1 is LNHNV and CDR2 YYDKDF (reference sequence). The CDR3 sequence is 18 residues long. As DNA, the CDR3 is TGTGCCACCAGCAGAGAAAGGGGACAGGGGAGCTCCTACAATGAGCAGTTCTTC. It translates to CATSRERGQGSSYNEQFF. The complete variable domain, with remaining parts taken from reference TRBV15 and TRBJ2-1, reads DAMVIQNPRYQVTQFGKPVTLSCSQTLNHNVMYWYQQKSSQAPKLLFHYYDKDFNNEADTPDNFQSRRPNTSFCFLDIRSPGLGDTAMYLCATSRERGQGSSYNEQFFGPGTRLTVL.

In this sample, this clonotype turned up a few times. This sequence joins TRBV21-1 and TRBJ2-7; the tabulated D call, TRBD2, remains unverified against the DNA. TRBV21-1 is a documented pseudogene. The CDR3 extends over 14 amino acids. The CDR3 region is CASSKAPLSYEQYF. CDR3 DNA sequence: TGTGCCAGCAGCAAAGCCCCGCTATCCTACGAGCAGTACTTC.

V usage is TRBV20-1 and J usage is TRBJ1-5; possibly TRBD1 for D (5 bases). The germline V gene has CDR1 DFQATT and CDR2 SNEGSKA (reference sequence). The CDR3 contains 15 residues. Between the trimmed V and J ends, which lost 3 bases and 4 bases, there was a span of 16 bases. The CDR3 loop is CSASPGAGLNQPQHF. The CDR3 DNA reads as TGCAGTGCTAGCCCCGGGGCAGGACTAAATCAGCCCCAGCATTTT.

Ten or more counts support this clonotype. The chain combines TRBV28 with TRBJ2-7, with 9 positions matching TRBD2. After removal of 5 bases from V and 6 bases from J, the junction contained 14 bases not matched to a gene. The CDR3 runs 16 residues. In germline, CDR1 is MDHEN, CDR2 SYDVKM. The CDR3 DNA follows: TGTGCCAGCAGTACATTTAGCGGGAGAACCCTGGCCGAGCAGTACTTC. Protein: CASSTFSGRTLAEQYF. The full variable domain, its missing parts supplied by reference TRBV28 and TRBJ2-7, is DVKVTQSSRYLVKRTGEKVFLECVQDMDHENMFWYRQDPGLGLRLIYFSYDVKMKEKGDIPEGYSVSREKKERFSLILESASTNQTSMYLCASSTFSGRTLAEQYFGPGTRLTVT.

The rearrangement uses TRBV6-2 or TRBV6-3 and TRBJ1-1, with D possibly TRBD1 on 6 matching bases. The CDR3 is 14 residues long. CDR1 and CDR2 (germline): MNHEY, SVGEGT. V was pared by 7 bases and J by 1 base, with 13 bases between. For the CDR3, the DNA is TGTGCCAGCAAACTACAGGGACAGAACACTGAAGCTTTCTTT. Its protein product is CASKLQGQNTEAFF.

The chain recombines TRBV12-3 or TRBV12-4 with TRBJ2-4; either TRBD1 or TRBD2 may supply D (6 bases each). Trimming removed 5 bases at V and 0 bases at J, with 11 bases between. This CDR3 is built from 15 residues. The CDR3 region is CASSIGGRAKNIQYF. CDR3 bases: TGTGCCAGCAGTATAGGGGGGAGAGCCAAAAACATTCAGTACTTC.

In its sample, this clonotype was seen a few times. The gene calls are TRBV10-3 and TRBJ1-6, with 9 nucleotides matching TRBD1. V gave up 7 bases and J gave up 9 bases; unmatched junction bases: 7. Germline CDR1 and CDR2: ENHRY and SYGVKD. The CDR3 contains 14 residues. Here the CDR3 DNA reads TGTGCCATCAAAGGGCCGGGACAGGGTTCACCCCTCCACTTT. It yields the protein CAIKGPGQGSPLHF.

This clonotype was seen more than once but under ten times. The J gene is TRBJ2-5, the V gene TRBV6-5; D remains ambiguous. V was shortened by 6 bases and J by 0 bases, with 8 bases between the two germline ends. The CDR3 contains 13 residues. The V gene's germline CDR1 is MNHEY and CDR2 SVGAGI. The DNA for the CDR3 is TGTGCCAGCAGCCTTAACTACCAAGAGACCCAGTACTTC. This codes for CASSLNYQETQYF.

This clonotype was seen only a few times. The gene calls are TRBV7-9 and TRBJ2-1, with D possibly being TRBD1 (5 bases). The CDR3 consists of 15 residues. The V end lost 2 bases, the J end lost 8 bases, and 16 bases lay between the germline ends. Germline CDR1 and CDR2: SEHNR and FQNEAQ (reference sequence). For the CDR3, the DNA is TGTGCCAGCAGCTTATTGGAGAATCTCAGGGATGAGCAGTTCTTC. Translating gives CASSLLENLRDEQFF.

The rearrangement links TRBV12-3 or TRBV12-4 to TRBJ2-3; 11 bases fit TRBD2. V lost 6 bases to trimming and J lost 2 bases; unmatched junction nucleotides: 13. CDR3 length: 18 amino acids. The CDR3 DNA is TGTGCCAGCAGGCCAACTAGCGGGGGATTACGAATCACAGATACGCAGTATTTT. Encoded protein: CASRPTSGGLRITDTQYF.

This clonotype appeared a few times. CDR3 in DNA: TGTGCCAGCAGCTACCTAGCGGGGGGGGATGGGCAGTTCTTC. This gives the protein CASSYLAGGDGQFF. The chain uses TRBV7-9 and TRBJ2-1; 12 nucleotides match TRBD2. The CDR3 is 14 amino acids. The germline V gene encodes CDR1 SEHNR and CDR2 FQNEAQ (reference sequence). V lost 4 bases, J lost 12 bases, and 7 bases stayed unmatched.

In this sample, this clonotype turned up a few times. The CDR3 DNA reads as TGTGCCAGCAGTTCATCAGGGGGATACGGGGAGCTGTTTTTT. This encodes CASSSSGGYGELFF. This chain connects TRBV12-3 or TRBV12-4 to TRBJ2-2; 7 bases match TRBD1. After removal of 4 bases from V and 7 bases from J, the junction contained 6 bases not matched to a gene. The CDR3 runs 14 residues.

This clonotype has a handful of counts. V usage is TRBV6-1 and J usage is TRBJ1-5, with D uncertain. This CDR3 has 15 residues. Trimming cost V 5 bases and J 6 bases, with 17 bases left between them. CDR1 and CDR2 (germline): MNHNS, SASEGT. The CDR3 bases are TGTGCCAGCAGTAATCGGAGGGCAACGGGTCAGCCCCAGCATTTT. Translating it yields CASSNRRATGQPQHF.

This clonotype was observed at least ten times. The V and J genes are TRBV5-1 and TRBJ2-1, with TRBD1 matching 7 bases. J gave up 3 bases and V 2 bases, and 11 bases lay outside the gene matches. CDR1 and CDR2 (germline): SGHRS, YFSETQ. The CDR3 sequence is 17 residues long. In DNA form, the CDR3 reads TGCGCCAGCAGCTTCCTACAGGGGCTTGGCGGCTACAATGAGCAGTTCTTC. Its protein is CASSFLQGLGGYNEQFF.

The chain links TRBV11-3 to TRBJ2-7; D is undetermined. Germline lookup yields CDR1 SGHNT and CDR2 YENEEA. The CDR3 has 17 amino acids. V was cut by 0 bases and J by 4 bases, with 19 bases left in between. CDR3 amino acids: CASSLEALGSSPYEQYF. CDR3 bases: TGTGCCAGCAGCTTAGAAGCTTTGGGTTCGTCGCCTTACGAGCAGTACTTC.

This clonotype was seen many times. The gene calls are TRBV5-6 and TRBJ2-7; D gene uncertain. Germline lookup yields CDR1 SGHDT and CDR2 YYEEEE. V was trimmed by 0 bases and J by 3 bases, leaving 7 bases between them. CDR3 length: 13 residues. The CDR3 coding sequence is TGTGCCAGCAGCTTGGTGGCTGACTACGAGCAGTACTTC. This encodes CASSLVADYEQYF. The whole variable domain, filled in from reference TRBV5-6 and TRBJ2-7, reads DAGVTQSPTHLIKTRGQQVTLRCSPKSGHDTVSWYQQALGQGPQFIFQYYEEEERQRGNFPDRFSGHQFPNYSSELNVNALLLGDSALYLCASSLVADYEQYFGPGTRLTVT.

This clonotype was seen a few times. The chain recombines TRBV6-6 with TRBJ2-5; 8 nucleotides line up with TRBD2. Germline V CDR1 and CDR2: MNHNY, SVGAGI (reference sequence). This CDR3 comprises 14 residues. V shed 7 bases and J 5 bases; nucleotides not matched to a gene: 9. CDR3 bases: TGTGCCAGCAACGGGAGGGCCCCCGGGGAGACCCAGTACTTC. It specifies CASNGRAPGETQYF.

The genes are TRBV19 and TRBJ1-5, with TRBD1 matching 7 bases. The CDR3 loop spans 16 amino acids. Losses at the gene ends were 4 bases for V and 4 bases for J; bases not matched to a gene: 10. Germline V gives CDR1 LNHDA, CDR2 SQIVND (reference sequence). DNA for the CDR3: TGTGCCAGTAGTAGGGGCATACAGGGGATTAATCAGCCCCAGCATTTT. Translated: CASSRGIQGINQPQHF.